The clone carrying this T cell receptor (beta chain) turned up a few times. The data were obtained in a study of cytomegalovirus exposure and HLA in healthy donors. PCR was performed using 60 Vbeta and 13 Jbeta primers. Method: immunoSEQ multiplex PCR; TCRdb's copy keeps in-frame clones and lacks some. The sample lists around 190,000 clones, 75% to 85% seen once, with 1.6% in the top ten. The CDR3 spans 14 residues. Germline CDR1 and CDR2: SNHLY and FYNNEI. The junction had 7 bases not matched to a gene; V was cut back by 6 bases and J by 10 bases. The sample was PBMCs. The receptor was derived from a woman in her 50s in good health and CMV-seronegative. The V call is TRBV2, the J call TRBJ1-6; 9 bases map to TRBD1. For the CDR3, the DNA is TGTGCCAGCAGGGCGGACAGGGGATTATCACCCCTCCACTTT. Translating it yields CASRADRGLSPLHF. Filled out from reference TRBV2 and TRBJ1-6, the complete variable domain reads EPEVTQTPSHQVTQMGQEVILRCVPISNHLYFYWYRQILGQKVEFLVSFYNNEISEKSEIFDDQFSVERPDGSNFTLKIRSTKLEDSAMYFCASRADRGLSPLHFGNGTRLTVT.